This T cell receptor (beta chain) was sequenced for a study of T-cell reconstitution after alpha-beta-depleted transplantation in children. This clonotype has just a few counts. Unique molecular identifiers were incorporated during preparation of the TCRbeta library. From the PCR reads, TCRdb called clonotypes with MiXCR, one entry per CDR3 protein. The data show around 200,000 distinct CDR3 sequences, about a tenth seen once. With 4 bases removed from V and 1 base from J, the gap between germline ends came to 10 bases. CDR3 length equals 14 residues. Germline V CDR1 and CDR2: SNHLY, FYNNEI. The chain joins TRBV2 to TRBJ1-1, with no clear D. This specimen was PBMCs from the stem cell graft donor, taken from the stem cell graft. This clonotype was sampled from a human donor who donated a stem cell graft to a child with acute lymphoblastic leukemia. The CDR3 protein is CASSALRTNTEAFF. In DNA form, the CDR3 reads TGTGCCAGCAGTGCTCTACGGACGAACACTGAAGCTTTCTTT. Drawing the rest from reference TRBV2 and TRBJ1-1, the complete variable domain is EPEVTQTPSHQVTQMGQEVILRCVPISNHLYFYWYRQILGQKVEFLVSFYNNEISEKSEIFDDQFSVERPDGSNFTLKIRSTKLEDSAMYFCASSALRTNTEAFFGQGTRLTVV.